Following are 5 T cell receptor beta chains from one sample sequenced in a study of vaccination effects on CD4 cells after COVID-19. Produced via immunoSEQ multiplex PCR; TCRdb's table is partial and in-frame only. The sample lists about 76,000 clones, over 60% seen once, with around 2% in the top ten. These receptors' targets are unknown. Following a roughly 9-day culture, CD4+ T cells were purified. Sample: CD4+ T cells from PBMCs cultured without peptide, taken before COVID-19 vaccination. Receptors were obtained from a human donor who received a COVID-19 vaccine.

CDR3 in amino acids: CASSPRREGETQYF. CDR3 bases: TGTGCCAGCTCACCGCGGAGGGAGGGTGAGACCCAGTACTTC. The J gene is TRBJ2-5, the V gene TRBV18, with 7 bases identical to TRBD2. Per the germline V gene, CDR1 is KGHSH and CDR2 is LQKENI. The trim removed 3 bases at V and 5 bases at J, leaving 6 bases unmatched. The CDR3 is 14 amino acids.

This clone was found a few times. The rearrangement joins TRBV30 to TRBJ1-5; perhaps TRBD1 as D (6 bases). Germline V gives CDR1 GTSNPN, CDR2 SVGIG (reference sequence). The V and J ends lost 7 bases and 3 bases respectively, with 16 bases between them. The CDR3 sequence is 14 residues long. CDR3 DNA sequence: TGTGCCTATAAGGCGACAGGATTCAATCAGCCCCAGCATTTT. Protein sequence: CAYKATGFNQPQHF. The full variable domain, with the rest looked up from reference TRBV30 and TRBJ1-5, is SQTIHQWPATLVQPVGSPLSLECTVEGTSNPNLYWYRQAAGRGLQLLFYSVGIGQISSEVPQNLSASRPQDRQFILSSKKLLLSDSGFYLCAYKATGFNQPQHFGDGTRLSIL.

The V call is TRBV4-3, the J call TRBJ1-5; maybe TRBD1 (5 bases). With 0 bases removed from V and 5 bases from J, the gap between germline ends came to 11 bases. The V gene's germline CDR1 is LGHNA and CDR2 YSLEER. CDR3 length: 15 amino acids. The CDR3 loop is CASSQEYPRDQPQHF. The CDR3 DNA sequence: TGCGCCAGCAGCCAAGAATATCCCAGGGATCAGCCCCAGCATTTT.

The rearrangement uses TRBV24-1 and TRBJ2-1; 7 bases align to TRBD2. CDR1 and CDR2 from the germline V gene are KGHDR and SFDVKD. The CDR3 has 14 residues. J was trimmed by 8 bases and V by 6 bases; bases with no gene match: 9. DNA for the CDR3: TGTGCCACCAGTTCTTCCAGCGGGGACGATGAGCAGTTCTTC. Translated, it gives CATSSSSGDDEQFF.

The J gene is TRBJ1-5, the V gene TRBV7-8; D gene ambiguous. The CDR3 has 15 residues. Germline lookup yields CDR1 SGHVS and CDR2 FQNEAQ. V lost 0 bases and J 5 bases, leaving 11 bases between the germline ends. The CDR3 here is CASSLALGQYQPQHF. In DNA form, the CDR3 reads TGTGCCAGCAGCTTAGCTCTGGGCCAGTATCAGCCCCAGCATTTT.